This T cell receptor (beta chain) was identified during a study of T-cell memory formation after mild COVID-19. The wider study: Clustering of TCRs was largely donor specific. General study points: Contracting clones localized mainly to CM and EM when CD4+ and mainly to EMRA when CD8+. Pre-infection memory harbored some responding clones, suggesting cross-reactive memory joined. CD4+ bias marked clones expanding day 15 to 37, unlike balanced contracting clones.

TCRdb reprocessed the 5' RACE reads via MiXCR and lists one record per CDR3 protein. The sample includes about 270,000 distinct CDR3 sequences, about a sixth of them seen just once. Comment on this clonotype: Its antigen is undetermined.

The trim removed 4 bases at V and 4 bases at J, leaving 9 bases unmatched. The germline gives CDR1 SEHNR, CDR2 FQNEAQ (reference sequence). This CDR3 contains 15 residues. This TCR came from a man aged 18 to 30 who had mild COVID-19 (a few samples of this study predate the infection). Cell type and time point are not known. The V call is TRBV7-9, the J call TRBJ2-5, with 7 positions matching TRBD1. Sequencing used PBMCs or a T cell subset sorted from them (not recorded which). The CDR3 nucleotides are TGTGCCAGCAGCTCTTCCGGGACAGAGGGAGAGACCCAGTACTTC. It is translated as CASSSSGTEGETQYF. Supplemented by reference TRBV7-9 and TRBJ2-5, the full variable domain reads DTGVSQNPRHKITKRGQNVTFRCDPISEHNRLYWYRQTLGQGPEFLTYFQNEAQLEKSRLLSDRFSAERPKGSFSTLEIQRTEQGDSAMYLCASSSSGTEGETQYFGPGTRLLVL.